Detailed here is one TCR beta chain. The PCR used 60 Vbeta and 13 Jbeta primers. TCRdb's copy holds only in-frame clones and misses some; the assay was immunoSEQ multiplex PCR. This table holds roughly 230,000 clones, about 93% found once. This entry is derived from a study of cytomegalovirus exposure and HLA in healthy donors. Sequenced sample: PBMCs. The clonotype originates from a girl aged 2-9 years in good health and CMV-seronegative.

The CDR3 sequence: CASSVEAKNIQYF. In DNA, the CDR3 is TGTGCCAGTTCGGTCGAAGCCAAAAACATTCAGTACTTC. The rearrangement joins TRBV19 to TRBJ2-4; D unclear. V was shortened by 8 bases and J by 0 bases, with 8 bases between the two germline ends. This CDR3 contains 13 residues. The germline CDR1 and CDR2 sequences are LNHDA and SQIVND (reference sequence).